A single sample gave rise to the 2 T cell receptor beta chains below, sequenced in a study of CD8+CD57+ T cells in acquired aplastic anemia. By flow cytometry, patients selected for sequencing had shown an expansion of CD8+CD57+ cells. CDR3 and TCR beta VDJ profiling relied on a genomic DNA template. TCRdb itself ran the reads through MiXCR, one entry per CDR3 protein. This table has 150,000 to 200,000 distinct CDR3 sequences, around 47% appearing once. Sequencing was performed on sorted CD4+, CD8+, or CD8+CD57+ T cells (not recorded which) from PBMCs. The receptors here all came from a human donor with aplastic anemia.

This clonotype was detected a few times. This rearrangement joins TRBV2 to TRBJ2-3; a weak D match, TRBD2 (8 bases). Germline lookup yields CDR1 SNHLY and CDR2 FYNNEI. Trimming took off 8 bases at V and 6 bases at J, with 18 bases between the two ends. CDR3 length equals 14 residues. The CDR3 DNA follows: TGTGCCAGCGACAGGGCGGGGGGCCGCGATACGCAGTATTTT. The encoded protein is CASDRAGGRDTQYF.

To note about this clonotype: A read error may produce the germline difference seen at one junction end. The genes are TRBV20-1 and TRBJ2-5; 13 nucleotides align to TRBD2. Germline-derived CDR1 and CDR2 are DFQATT and SNEGSKA (reference sequence). The CDR3 is 14 residues long. The DNA for the CDR3 is TGCGGTGCTACACTAGCGGGAGGGAGAGAGACCCAGTACTTC. It yields the protein CGATLAGGRETQYF.